This T cell receptor (beta chain) is drawn from a study of OX40 agonist ivuxolimab in advanced cancers. In the study overall: Dosing consisted of intravenous ivuxolimab at 0.01 to 10 mg/kg every 2 weeks.

This clone was seen more than once but under ten times. Its antigen is not known. Enrollment shut out patients with autoimmune disease history or systemic immunosuppression. V lost 1 base and J 5 bases, leaving 15 bases between the germline ends. From germline, CDR1 is LNHNV and CDR2 YYDKDF (reference sequence). The CDR3 covers 15 residues. TCRdb's copy holds only in-frame clones and misses some; the assay was immunoSEQ multiplex PCR. This sample carries more than 70,000 clones, approximately 91% of them seen once, and the ten largest clones take approximately 0.3%. The study's findings and limits: Researchers report that CD8+ T cells had, on average, more expanded clones than CD4+.

Sequenced material: CD4+ or CD8+ T cells sorted from blood, taken in a trial of the OX40 agonist ivuxolimab. This receptor was identified in an adult with an advanced solid tumor such as melanoma, head and neck, liver or kidney cancer. This sequence joins TRBV15 and TRBJ2-7; D is perhaps TRBD2 (5 bases). The CDR3 protein is CATSRASAGGHEQYF. CDR3 DNA: TGTGCCACCAGCAGAGCCTCGGCGGGCGGGCACGAGCAGTACTTC.